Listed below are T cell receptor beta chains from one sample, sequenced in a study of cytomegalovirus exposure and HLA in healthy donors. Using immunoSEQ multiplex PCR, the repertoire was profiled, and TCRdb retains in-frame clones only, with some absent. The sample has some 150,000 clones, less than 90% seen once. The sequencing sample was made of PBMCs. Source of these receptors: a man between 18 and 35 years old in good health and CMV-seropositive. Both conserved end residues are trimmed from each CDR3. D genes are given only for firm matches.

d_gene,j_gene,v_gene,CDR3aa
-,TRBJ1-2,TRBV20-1,SAPDKDYT
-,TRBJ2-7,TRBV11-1,ASSFQGNEQY
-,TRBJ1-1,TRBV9,ASSREGTEAF
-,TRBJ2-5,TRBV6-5,ASSYTGETQY
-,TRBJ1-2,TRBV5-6,ASSWRGRVGYGYT
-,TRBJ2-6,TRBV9,ASSGGDWMSSGRANVLT
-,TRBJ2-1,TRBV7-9,ASSSVLAKDEQF
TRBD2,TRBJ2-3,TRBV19,ASSTSSGSTDTQY
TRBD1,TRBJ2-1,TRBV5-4,ASSLAGQGTVF
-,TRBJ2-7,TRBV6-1,ASSAAYEQY
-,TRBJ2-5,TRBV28,ASSFGQQETQY
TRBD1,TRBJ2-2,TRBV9,ASSAQQGAVGLF
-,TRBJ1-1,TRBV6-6,ASTRGKDTEAF
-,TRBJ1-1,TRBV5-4,AADGGANTEAF
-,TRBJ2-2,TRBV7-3,ASSSIPGNTGELF
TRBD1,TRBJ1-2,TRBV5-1,ASSRDRAGYT
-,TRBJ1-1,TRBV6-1,ASTETRNTEAF
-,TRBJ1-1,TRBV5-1,ASMMAGGNTEAF
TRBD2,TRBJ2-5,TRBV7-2,ASSLELAGGSETQY
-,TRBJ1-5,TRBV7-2,ASSLDAHQPQH
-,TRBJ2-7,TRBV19,ASSRQGAGYEQY
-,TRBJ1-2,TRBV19,ASSEARGLAYYGYT
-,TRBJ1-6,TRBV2,ASRAAGPNSPLH
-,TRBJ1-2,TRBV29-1,SVEEGGKPGYT
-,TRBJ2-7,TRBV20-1,SASAQSEQY
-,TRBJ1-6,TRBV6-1,ASTKDNPYNSPLH
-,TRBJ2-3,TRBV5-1,ASSLGGTIGDTQY
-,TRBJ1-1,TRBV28,ASRPQGLNTEAF
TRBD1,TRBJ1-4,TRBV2,ASSEVGTANEKLF
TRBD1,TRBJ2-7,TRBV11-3,ASSDRDSSYEQY
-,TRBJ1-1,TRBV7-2,ASSPREGSTEAF
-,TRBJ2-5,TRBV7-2,ASSSTVVKETQY
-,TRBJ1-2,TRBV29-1,SVESQGNNYGYT
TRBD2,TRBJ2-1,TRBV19,ASCTGGRNEQF
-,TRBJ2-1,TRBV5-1,ASSLGTASYNEQF
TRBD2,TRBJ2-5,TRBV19,VSSIDLVLAGVEGETQY
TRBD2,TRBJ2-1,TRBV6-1,ASSEAWREPYNEQF
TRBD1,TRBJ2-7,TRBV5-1,ASSPSWDRGYEQY
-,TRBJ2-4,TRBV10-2,ASSVIGGRGWRNIQY
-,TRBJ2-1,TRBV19,ASSIYGFAVAYNEQF
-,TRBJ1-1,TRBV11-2,ASSLGTAKGMNTEAF
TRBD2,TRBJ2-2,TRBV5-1,ASSAGLAGVIMAGELF
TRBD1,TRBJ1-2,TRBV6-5,ASRTGSGAYYGYT
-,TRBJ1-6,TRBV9,ASSVGPTGDSPLH
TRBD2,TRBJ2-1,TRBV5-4,ASSLATSGRSYNEQF
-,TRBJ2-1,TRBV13,ASSQGGGQF